Only one count was recorded for the clone carrying this T cell receptor (beta chain). Sequenced by immunoSEQ multiplex PCR; TCRdb stores in-frame clones only, minus some. The sample includes some 49,000 clones, 90% seen only once; the top ten take approximately 5%. The data originate from a study of T cell changes during pregnancy in multiple sclerosis. The CDR3 has 15 residues. With 7 bases removed from V and 1 base from J, the gap between germline ends came to 16 bases. Looked up from germline, CDR1 is SGHVS and CDR2 is FQNEAQ. The starting material was peripheral blood, obtained after pregnancy. The sequence was obtained from a female donor in good health, enrolled as a control in a pregnancy study. The gene calls are TRBV7-8 and TRBJ2-5; D is ambiguous. The CDR3 region has the DNA TGTGCCAGCACCCCGATACGTGGAGCCCAAGAGACCCAGTACTTC. This encodes CASTPIRGAQETQYF.